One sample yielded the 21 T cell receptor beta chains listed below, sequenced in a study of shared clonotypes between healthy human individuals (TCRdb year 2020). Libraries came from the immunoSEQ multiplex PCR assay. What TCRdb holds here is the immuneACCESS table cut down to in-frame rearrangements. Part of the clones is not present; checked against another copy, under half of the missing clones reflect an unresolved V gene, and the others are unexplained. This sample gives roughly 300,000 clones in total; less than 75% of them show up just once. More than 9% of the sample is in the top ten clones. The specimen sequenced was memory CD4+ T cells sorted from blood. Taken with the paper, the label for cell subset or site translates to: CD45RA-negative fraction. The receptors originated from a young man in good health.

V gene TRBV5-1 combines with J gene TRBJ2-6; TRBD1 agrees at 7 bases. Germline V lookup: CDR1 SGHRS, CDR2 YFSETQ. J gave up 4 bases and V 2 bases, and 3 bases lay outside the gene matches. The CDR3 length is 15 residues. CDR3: CASSLQGIGANVLTF. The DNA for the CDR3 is TGCGCCAGCAGCTTACAGGGGATCGGGGCCAACGTCCTGACTTTC.

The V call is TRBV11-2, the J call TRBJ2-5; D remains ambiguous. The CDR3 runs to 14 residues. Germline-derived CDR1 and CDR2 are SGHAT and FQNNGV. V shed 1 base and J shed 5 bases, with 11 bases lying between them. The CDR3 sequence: CASSLGLGWETQYF. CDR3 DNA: TGTGCCAGCAGCTTAGGTCTAGGGTGGGAGACCCAGTACTTC.

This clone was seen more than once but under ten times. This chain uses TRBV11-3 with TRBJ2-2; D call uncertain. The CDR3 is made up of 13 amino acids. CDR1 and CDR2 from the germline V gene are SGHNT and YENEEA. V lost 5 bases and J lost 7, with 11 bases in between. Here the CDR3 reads CASSLSDGGELFF. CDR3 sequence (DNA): TGTGCCAGCAGCCTCTCGGATGGCGGGGAGCTGTTTTTT.

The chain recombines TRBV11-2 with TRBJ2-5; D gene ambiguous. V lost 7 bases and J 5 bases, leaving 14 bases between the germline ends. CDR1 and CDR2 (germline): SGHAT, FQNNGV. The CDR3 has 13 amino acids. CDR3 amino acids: CASTPLIRETQYF. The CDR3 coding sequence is TGTGCCAGCACCCCTCTTATAAGGGAGACCCAGTACTTC.

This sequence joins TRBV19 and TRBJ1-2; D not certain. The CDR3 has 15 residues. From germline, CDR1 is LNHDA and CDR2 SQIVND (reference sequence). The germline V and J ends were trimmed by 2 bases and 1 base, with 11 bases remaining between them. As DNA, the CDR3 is TGTGCCAGTAGTATAAGCGGTATAGTTAACTATGGCTACACCTTC. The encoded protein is CASSISGIVNYGYTF.

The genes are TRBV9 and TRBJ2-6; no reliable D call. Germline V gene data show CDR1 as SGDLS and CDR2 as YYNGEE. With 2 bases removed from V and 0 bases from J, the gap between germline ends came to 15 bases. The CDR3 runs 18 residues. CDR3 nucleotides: TGTGCCAGCAGCGTGGGCCCTCCAACTAACTCTGGGGCCAACGTCCTGACTTTC. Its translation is CASSVGPPTNSGANVLTF.

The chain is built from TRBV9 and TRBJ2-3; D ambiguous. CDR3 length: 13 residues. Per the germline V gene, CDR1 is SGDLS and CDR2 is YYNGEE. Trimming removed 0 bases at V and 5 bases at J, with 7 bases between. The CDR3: CASSVENRDTQYF. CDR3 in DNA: TGTGCCAGCAGCGTAGAGAACCGAGATACGCAGTATTTT.

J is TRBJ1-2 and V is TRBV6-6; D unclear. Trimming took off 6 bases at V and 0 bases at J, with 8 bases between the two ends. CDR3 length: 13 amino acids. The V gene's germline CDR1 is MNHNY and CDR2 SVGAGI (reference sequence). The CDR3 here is CASSLIANYGYTF. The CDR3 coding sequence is TGTGCCAGCAGCCTCATAGCTAACTATGGCTACACCTTC.

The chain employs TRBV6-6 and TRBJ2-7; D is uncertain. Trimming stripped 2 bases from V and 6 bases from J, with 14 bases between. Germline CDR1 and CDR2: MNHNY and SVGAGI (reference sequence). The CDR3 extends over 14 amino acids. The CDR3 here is CASSYLSGRSEQYF. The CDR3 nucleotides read TGTGCCAGCAGTTACCTGAGTGGTCGGAGCGAGCAGTACTTC.

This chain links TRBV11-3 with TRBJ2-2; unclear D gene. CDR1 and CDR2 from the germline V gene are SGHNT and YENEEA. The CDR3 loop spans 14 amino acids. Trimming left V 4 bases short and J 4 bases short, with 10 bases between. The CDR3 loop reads CASSSGWATGELFF. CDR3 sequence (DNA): TGTGCCAGCAGCTCCGGATGGGCCACCGGGGAGCTGTTTTTT.

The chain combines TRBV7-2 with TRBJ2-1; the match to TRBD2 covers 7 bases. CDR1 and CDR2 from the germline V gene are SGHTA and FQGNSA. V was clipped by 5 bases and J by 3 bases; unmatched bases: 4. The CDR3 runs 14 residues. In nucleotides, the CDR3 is TGTGCCAGCAGCCGCCCTAGCGGCTACAATGAGCAGTTCTTC. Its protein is CASSRPSGYNEQFF.

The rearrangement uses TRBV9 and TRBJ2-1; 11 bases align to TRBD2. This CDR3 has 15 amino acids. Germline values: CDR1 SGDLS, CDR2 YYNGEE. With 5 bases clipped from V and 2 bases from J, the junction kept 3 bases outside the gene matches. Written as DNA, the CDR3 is TGTGCCAGCAGTCAGACTAGCGGGGCCTACAATGAGCAGTTCTTC. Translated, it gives CASSQTSGAYNEQFF.

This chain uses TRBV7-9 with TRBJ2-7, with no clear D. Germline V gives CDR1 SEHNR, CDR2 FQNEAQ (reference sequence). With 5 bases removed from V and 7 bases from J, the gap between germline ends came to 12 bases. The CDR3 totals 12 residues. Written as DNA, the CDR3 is TGTGCCAGCAGCAGGACCAGAGAAGAGCAGTACTTC. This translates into CASSRTREEQYF.

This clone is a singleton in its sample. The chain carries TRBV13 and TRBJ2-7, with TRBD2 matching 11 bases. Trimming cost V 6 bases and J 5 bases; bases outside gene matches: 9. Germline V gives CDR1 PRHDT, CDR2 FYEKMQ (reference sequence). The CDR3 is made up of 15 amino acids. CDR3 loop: CASRPTSGRWDEQYF. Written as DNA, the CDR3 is TGTGCCAGCAGACCAACTAGCGGGAGATGGGACGAGCAGTACTTC.

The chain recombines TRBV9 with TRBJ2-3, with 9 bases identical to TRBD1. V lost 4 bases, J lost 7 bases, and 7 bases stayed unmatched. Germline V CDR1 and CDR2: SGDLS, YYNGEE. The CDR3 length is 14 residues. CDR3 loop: CASSSGQGKNTQYF. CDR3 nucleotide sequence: TGTGCCAGCAGCTCTGGACAGGGGAAGAATACGCAGTATTTT.

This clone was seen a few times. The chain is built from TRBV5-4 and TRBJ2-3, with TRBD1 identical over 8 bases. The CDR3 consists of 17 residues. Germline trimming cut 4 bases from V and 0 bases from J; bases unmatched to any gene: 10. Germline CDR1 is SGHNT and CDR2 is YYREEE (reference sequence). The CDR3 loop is CASSHRGQGSSTDTQYF. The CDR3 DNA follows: TGTGCCAGCAGCCATAGAGGACAGGGATCTAGCACAGATACGCAGTATTTT.

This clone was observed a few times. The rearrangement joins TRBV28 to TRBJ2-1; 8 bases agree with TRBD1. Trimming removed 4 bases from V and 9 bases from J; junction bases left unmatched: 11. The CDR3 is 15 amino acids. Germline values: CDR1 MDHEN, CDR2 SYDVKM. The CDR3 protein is CASSSPGQVVFEQFF. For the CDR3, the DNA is TGTGCCAGCAGTTCTCCGGGACAGGTGGTCTTTGAGCAGTTCTTC. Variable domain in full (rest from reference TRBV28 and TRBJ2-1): DVKVTQSSRYLVKRTGEKVFLECVQDMDHENMFWYRQDPGLGLRLIYFSYDVKMKEKGDIPEGYSVSREKKERFSLILESASTNQTSMYLCASSSPGQVVFEQFFGPGTRLTVL.

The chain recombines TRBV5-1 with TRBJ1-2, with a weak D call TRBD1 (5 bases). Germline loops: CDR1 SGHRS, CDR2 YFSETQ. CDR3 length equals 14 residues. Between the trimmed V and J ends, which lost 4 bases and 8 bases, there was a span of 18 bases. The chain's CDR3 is CASSPAGTQVGYTF. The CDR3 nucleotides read TGCGCCAGCAGCCCCGCCGGGACCCAGGTGGGCTACACCTTC.

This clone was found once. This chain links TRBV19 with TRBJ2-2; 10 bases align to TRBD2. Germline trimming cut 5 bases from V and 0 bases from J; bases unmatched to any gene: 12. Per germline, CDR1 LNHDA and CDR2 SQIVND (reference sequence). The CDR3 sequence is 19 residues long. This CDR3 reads CASSRQAGGPFPNTGELFF. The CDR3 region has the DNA TGTGCCAGTAGTCGACAAGCGGGAGGGCCCTTCCCGAACACCGGGGAGCTGTTTTTT.

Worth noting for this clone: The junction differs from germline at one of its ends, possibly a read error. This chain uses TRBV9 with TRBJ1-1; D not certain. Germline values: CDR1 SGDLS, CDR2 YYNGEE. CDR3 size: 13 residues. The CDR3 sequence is CAGSSEPAREAFF. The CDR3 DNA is TGTGCCGGCAGCTCAGAGCCGGCACGGGAAGCTTTCTTT.

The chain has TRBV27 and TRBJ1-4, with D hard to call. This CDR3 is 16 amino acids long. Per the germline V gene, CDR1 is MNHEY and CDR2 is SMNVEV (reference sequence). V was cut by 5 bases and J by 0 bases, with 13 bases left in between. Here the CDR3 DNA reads TGTGCCAGCAGTAGTAGAGGGCCTGCAACTAATGAAAAACTGTTTTTT. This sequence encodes CASSSRGPATNEKLFF.